The clone carrying this T cell receptor beta chain is categorized as medium-sized. The ends were cut back, 2 bases at V and 8 bases at J, with 13 bases in the middle. Germline V lookup: CDR1 MDHEN, CDR2 SYDVKM. The CDR3 is made up of 14 amino acids. The entry originates in a study of molecular identifiers for immune sequencing clone quantification. Previously described methods with listed TCR primers produced the bulk TCR libraries. Each CDR3 protein is one row after TCRdb ran MiXCR on the PCR reads. Here the sample spans approximately 10,000 distinct CDR3 sequences, roughly a sixth being singletons. The sorting of naive CD8 T cells used the CD8+CD4-CCR7+CD45RA+ phenotype.

This chain links TRBV28 with TRBJ2-1; D assignment may be TRBD1 or TRBD2 (5 bases each). This TCR derives from a human donor in good health. Some libraries in this study had Jurkat cell RNA spiked in. Specimen: naive CD8+ T cells from blood, with Jurkat cell RNA spiked in. Regarding subset: FACS-sorted CD8+CD4-CCR7+CD45RA+ naive T cells. The CDR3 region has the DNA TGTGCCAGCAGTTTAGGGGGAGAAGGGGATGAGCAGTTCTTC. Encoded protein: CASSLGGEGDEQFF.